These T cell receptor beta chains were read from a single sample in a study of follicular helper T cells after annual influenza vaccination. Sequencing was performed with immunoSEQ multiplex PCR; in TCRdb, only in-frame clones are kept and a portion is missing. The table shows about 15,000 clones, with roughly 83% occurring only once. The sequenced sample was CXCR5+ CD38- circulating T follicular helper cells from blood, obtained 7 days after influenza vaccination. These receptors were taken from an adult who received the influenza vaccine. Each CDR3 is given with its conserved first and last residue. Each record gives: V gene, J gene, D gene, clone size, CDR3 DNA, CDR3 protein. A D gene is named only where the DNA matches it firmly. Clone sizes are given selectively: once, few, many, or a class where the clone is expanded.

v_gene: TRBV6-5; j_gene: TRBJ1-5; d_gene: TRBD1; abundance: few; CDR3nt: TGTGCCAGCAGGGACAGGGGAGGTCAGCCCCAGCATTTT; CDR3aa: CASRDRGGQPQHF
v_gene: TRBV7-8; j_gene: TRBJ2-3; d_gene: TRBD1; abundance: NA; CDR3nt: TGTGCCAGCAGCTTCCAGGACAGGGAAACGCAGTATTTT; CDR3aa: CASSFQDRETQYF
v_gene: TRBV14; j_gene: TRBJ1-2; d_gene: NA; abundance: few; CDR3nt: TGTGCCAGCAGCCAAGGACTATTAGACTACACCTTC; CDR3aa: CASSQGLLDYTF
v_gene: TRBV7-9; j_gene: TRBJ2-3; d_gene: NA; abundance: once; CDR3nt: TGTGCCAGCAGCTTCGGGACATCAATAGATACGCAGTATTTT; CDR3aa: CASSFGTSIDTQYF
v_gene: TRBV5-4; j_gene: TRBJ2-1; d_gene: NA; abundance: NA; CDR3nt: TGTGCCAGCAGCTTCGGAGACAGGTTTAATGAGCAGTTCTTC; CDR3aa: CASSFGDRFNEQFF
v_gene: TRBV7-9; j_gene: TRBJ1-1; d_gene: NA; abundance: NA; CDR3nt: TGTGCCAGCAACCCGACCCCTGGGGAGTTAGGGAAAGCTTTCTTT; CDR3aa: CASNPTPGELGKAFF
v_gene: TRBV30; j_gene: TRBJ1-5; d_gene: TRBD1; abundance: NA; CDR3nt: TGTGCCTGGGATACAGGGGGCAATCAGCCCCAGCATTTT; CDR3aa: CAWDTGGNQPQHF
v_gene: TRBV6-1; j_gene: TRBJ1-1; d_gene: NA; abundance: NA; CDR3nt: TGTGCCAGCAGCCCGATGGACAGCAAACCTGAAGCTTTCTTT; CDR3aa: CASSPMDSKPEAFF
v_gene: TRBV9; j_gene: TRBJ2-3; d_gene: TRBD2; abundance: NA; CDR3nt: TGTGCCAGCAGCGTAGATACGGGGGGGCCCCTTGAGGAGTATTTT; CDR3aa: CASSVDTGGPLEEYF
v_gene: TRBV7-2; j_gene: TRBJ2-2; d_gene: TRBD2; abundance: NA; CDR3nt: TGTGCCAGCAGCCCCCGGCTAGCGGGAGTCGGGGAGCTGTTTTTT; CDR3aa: CASSPRLAGVGELFF
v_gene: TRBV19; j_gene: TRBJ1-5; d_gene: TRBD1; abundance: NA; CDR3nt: TGTGCCAGTAGTATAGGGACAGGGCACCGCAATCAGCCCCAGCATTTT; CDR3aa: CASSIGTGHRNQPQHF
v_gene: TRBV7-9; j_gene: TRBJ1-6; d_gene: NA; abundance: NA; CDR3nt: TGTGCCAGCAGCTTAAACAGACCGAATTCACCCCTCCACTTT; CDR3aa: CASSLNRPNSPLHF
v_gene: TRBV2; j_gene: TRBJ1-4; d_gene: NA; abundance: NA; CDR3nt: TGTGCCAGCAGTGAGCGAAGAAATGAAAAACTGTTTTTT; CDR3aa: CASSERRNEKLFF
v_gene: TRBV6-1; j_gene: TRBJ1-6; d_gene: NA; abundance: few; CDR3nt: TGTGCCAGCCTTCGGGGGGCTCCTTATAATTCACCCCTCCACTTT; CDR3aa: CASLRGAPYNSPLHF
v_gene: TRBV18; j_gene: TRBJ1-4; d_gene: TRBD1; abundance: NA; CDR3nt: TGTGCCAGCTCACCGACAGGGAATAATGAAAAACTGTTTTTT; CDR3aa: CASSPTGNNEKLFF
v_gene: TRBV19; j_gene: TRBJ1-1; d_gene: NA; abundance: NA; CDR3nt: TGTGCCAGTAGTACCGCCGGGGAGAACACTGAAGCTTTCTTT; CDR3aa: CASSTAGENTEAFF
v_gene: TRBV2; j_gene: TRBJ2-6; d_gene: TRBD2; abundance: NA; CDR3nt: TGTGCCAGCAACCCCGCCGGGGGGGTCCTGACTTTC; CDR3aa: CASNPAGGVLTF
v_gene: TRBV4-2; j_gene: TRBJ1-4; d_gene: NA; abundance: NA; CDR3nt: TGTGCCAGCAGCCAAGATCCGGGGCAGGGGAGCGGAAAACTGTTTTTT; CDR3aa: CASSQDPGQGSGKLFF
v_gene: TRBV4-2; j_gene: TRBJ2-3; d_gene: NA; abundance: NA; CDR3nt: TGTGCCAGCAGCCCACGGCGGGCGGGATTTTGGGGTACGGATACGCAGTATTTT; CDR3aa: CASSPRRAGFWGTDTQYF
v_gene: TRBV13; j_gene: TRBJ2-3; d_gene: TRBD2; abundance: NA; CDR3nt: TGTGCCAGCAGCTTTCTAGCGGGTGGGGGGAGCACAGATACGCAGTATTTT; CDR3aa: CASSFLAGGGSTDTQYF
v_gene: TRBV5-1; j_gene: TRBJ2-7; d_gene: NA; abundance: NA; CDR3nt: TGCGCCAGCAGCCTATCTCCTCGCGGGGAAGGGGTCGAGCAGTACTTC; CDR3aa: CASSLSPRGEGVEQYF
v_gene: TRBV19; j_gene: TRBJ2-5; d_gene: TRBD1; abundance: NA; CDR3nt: TGTGCCAGTAGCAGGACAGGGAGAATATACCAAGAGACCCAGTACTTC; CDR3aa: CASSRTGRIYQETQYF
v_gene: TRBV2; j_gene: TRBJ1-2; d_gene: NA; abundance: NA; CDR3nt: TGTGCCAGCAGAGCAACAGGGAGGGATGGCTACACCTTC; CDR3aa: CASRATGRDGYTF
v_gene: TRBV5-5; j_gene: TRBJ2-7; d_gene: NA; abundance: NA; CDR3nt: TGTGCCAGCAGCTTGAGACCAGGGGACCCCTACGAGCAGTACTTC; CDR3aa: CASSLRPGDPYEQYF
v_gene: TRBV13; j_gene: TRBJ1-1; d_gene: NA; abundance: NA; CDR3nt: TGTGCCAGCAGCCCCAACGGGAGGGGAGGGGGTCTGAACACTGAAGCTTTCTTT; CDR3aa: CASSPNGRGGGLNTEAFF
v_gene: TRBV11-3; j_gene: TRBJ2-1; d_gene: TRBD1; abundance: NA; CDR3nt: TGTGCCAGCAGCTTAGATGGACAGGGGGGGGATAATGAGCAGTTCTTC; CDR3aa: CASSLDGQGGDNEQFF
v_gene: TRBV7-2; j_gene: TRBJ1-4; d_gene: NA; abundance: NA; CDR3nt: TGTGCCAGCAGCTTAAAGGGGCGGGGGAATGAAAAACTGTTTTTT; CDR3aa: CASSLKGRGNEKLFF
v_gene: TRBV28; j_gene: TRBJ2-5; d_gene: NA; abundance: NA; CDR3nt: TGTGCCAGCAGTCCTCCCCAGTCGCAAGAGACCCAGTACTTC; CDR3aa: CASSPPQSQETQYF
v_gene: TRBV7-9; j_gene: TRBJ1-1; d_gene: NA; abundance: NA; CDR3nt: TGTGCCAGCAGCTTCCAGGGTAGGAACACTGAAGCTTTCTTT; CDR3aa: CASSFQGRNTEAFF
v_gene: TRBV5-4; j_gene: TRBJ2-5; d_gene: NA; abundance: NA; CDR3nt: TGTGCCAGCGGATACTCCAGCGGGCCCGTGGTTAAGACCCAGTACTTC; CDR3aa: CASGYSSGPVVKTQYF
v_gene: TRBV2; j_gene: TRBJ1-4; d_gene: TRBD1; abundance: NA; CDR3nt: TGTGCCAGCGGACAGGGTAAAGCAACTAATGAAAAACTGTTTTTT; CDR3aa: CASGQGKATNEKLFF
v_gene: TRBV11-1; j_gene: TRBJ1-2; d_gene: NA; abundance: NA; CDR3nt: TGTGCCAGCAGCCGGGACACACAGAACTATGGCTACACCTTC; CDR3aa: CASSRDTQNYGYTF
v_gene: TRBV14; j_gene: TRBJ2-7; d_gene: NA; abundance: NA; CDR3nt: TGTGCCAGCAGCCAAGTCGGCTCCTACGAGCAGTACTTC; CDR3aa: CASSQVGSYEQYF
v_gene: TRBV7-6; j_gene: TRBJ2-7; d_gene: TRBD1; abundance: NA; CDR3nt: TGTGCCAGCAGCCCTCGGACAGGTTCATACGAGCAGTACTTC; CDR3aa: CASSPRTGSYEQYF
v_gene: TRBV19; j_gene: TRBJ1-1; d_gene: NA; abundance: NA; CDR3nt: TGTGCCAGTAGTCCAAAGGGGGGGCAGCAAGCTTTCTTT; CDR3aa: CASSPKGGQQAFF
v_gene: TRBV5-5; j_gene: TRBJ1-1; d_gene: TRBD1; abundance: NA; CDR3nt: TGTGCCAGCAGCCCCTCTCCGGGACAGGGGTTGGGAAACACTGAAGCTTTCTTT; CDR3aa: CASSPSPGQGLGNTEAFF
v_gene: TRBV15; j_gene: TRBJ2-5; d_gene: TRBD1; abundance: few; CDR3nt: TGTGCCACCAGCAGAGGAAGGGACAGTCTGGAGACCCAGTACTTC; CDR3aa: CATSRGRDSLETQYF
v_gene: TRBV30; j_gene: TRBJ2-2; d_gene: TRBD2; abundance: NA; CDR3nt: TGTGCCTGGAGTACCCTAGCGGGAATCTCGACCGGGGAGCTGTTTTTT; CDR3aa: CAWSTLAGISTGELFF
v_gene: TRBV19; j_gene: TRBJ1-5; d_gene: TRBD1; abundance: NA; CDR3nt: TGTGCCAGTAGTAAGGGACAGTTCAATCAGCCCCAGCATTTT; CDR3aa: CASSKGQFNQPQHF
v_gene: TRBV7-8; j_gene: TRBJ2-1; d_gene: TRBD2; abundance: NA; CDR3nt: TGTGCCAGCAGCGCGGGACTAGCGGGGGGGCCGGGACGTGAGCAGTTCTTC; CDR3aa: CASSAGLAGGPGREQFF
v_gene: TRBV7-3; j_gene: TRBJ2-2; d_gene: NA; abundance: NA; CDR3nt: TGTGCCAGCAGCAAAGCCGGGACAACGAACACCGGGGAGCTGTTTTTT; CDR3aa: CASSKAGTTNTGELFF
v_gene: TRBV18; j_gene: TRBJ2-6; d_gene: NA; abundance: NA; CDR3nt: TGTGCCAGCTCACTTTGGCAGGGGGGCTCTGGGGCCAACGTCCTGACTTTC; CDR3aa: CASSLWQGGSGANVLTF
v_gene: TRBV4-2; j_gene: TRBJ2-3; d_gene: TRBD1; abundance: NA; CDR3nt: TGTGCCAGCAGCCAAGAGTACAGGGGGCCGACAGATACGCAGTATTTT; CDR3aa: CASSQEYRGPTDTQYF